A selection of T cell receptor beta chains follows, all from one sample in a study of cytomegalovirus exposure and HLA in healthy donors. Assay: immunoSEQ multiplex PCR; the TCRdb copy retains only in-frame clones and omits some. The sample holds about 130,000 clones, over 65% seen once. The material sequenced was PBMCs. The receptors were gathered from a man aged 18 to 29 in good health and CMV-seropositive. Both conserved end residues are part of each CDR3. The order of the fields is V gene, J gene, D gene, clone size, CDR3 DNA, CDR3 protein. D genes are given only for firm matches. Rows may omit the clone size; those that give it use once, few, many or a size class.

v_gene: TRBV14; j_gene: TRBJ2-1; d_gene: .; abundance: .; CDR3nt: TGTGCCAGCACCCAGGGGCGGGGGCTCTACAATGAGCAGTTCTTC; CDR3aa: CASTQGRGLYNEQFF
v_gene: TRBV19; j_gene: TRBJ1-5; d_gene: TRBD1; abundance: .; CDR3nt: TGTGCCAGTAGTTCCGGGACAGGGGGCGGTCAGCCCCAGCATTTT; CDR3aa: CASSSGTGGGQPQHF
v_gene: TRBV16; j_gene: TRBJ1-5; d_gene: .; abundance: once; CDR3nt: TGTGCCAGCAGCCAATCACGATTGACAGGTATCAATCAGCCCCAGCATTTT; CDR3aa: CASSQSRLTGINQPQHF
v_gene: TRBV5-1; j_gene: TRBJ2-5; d_gene: .; abundance: .; CDR3nt: TGCGCCAGCAGCTTGCGGGGTCTGGGGGAGACCCAGTACTTC; CDR3aa: CASSLRGLGETQYF
v_gene: TRBV18; j_gene: TRBJ2-1; d_gene: TRBD2; abundance: .; CDR3nt: TGTGCCAGCTCACCTTCGACTAGCAGCAATGAGCAGTTCTTC; CDR3aa: CASSPSTSSNEQFF
v_gene: TRBV11-2; j_gene: TRBJ2-7; d_gene: TRBD1; abundance: .; CDR3nt: TGTGCCAGCAGCCATATCCGGGACAGGGATCGGCCTTACGAGCAGTACTTC; CDR3aa: CASSHIRDRDRPYEQYF
v_gene: TRBV7-2; j_gene: TRBJ2-1; d_gene: .; abundance: .; CDR3nt: TGTGCCAGCAGCTTAGTTGGGCAGGGATTAGATGAGCAGTTCTTC; CDR3aa: CASSLVGQGLDEQFF
v_gene: TRBV6-1; j_gene: TRBJ1-5; d_gene: .; abundance: .; CDR3nt: TGTGCCAGCAGTGAAGTGGGAGAGGACAATCAGCCCCAGCATTTT; CDR3aa: CASSEVGEDNQPQHF
v_gene: TRBV19; j_gene: TRBJ1-1; d_gene: TRBD1; abundance: .; CDR3nt: TGTGCCAGTAGTATCTTGACAGGGAGAACTGAAGCTTTCTTT; CDR3aa: CASSILTGRTEAFF
v_gene: TRBV7-2; j_gene: TRBJ2-3; d_gene: .; abundance: once; CDR3nt: TGTGCCAGCAGCCCAGATGTCCACACAGATACGCAGTATTTT; CDR3aa: CASSPDVHTDTQYF
v_gene: TRBV7-2; j_gene: TRBJ2-5; d_gene: .; abundance: .; CDR3nt: TGTGCCAGCAGCTTAAGTATATGGGGAGAAGAGACCCAGTACTTC; CDR3aa: CASSLSIWGEETQYF
v_gene: TRBV2; j_gene: TRBJ2-2; d_gene: .; abundance: .; CDR3nt: TGTGCCAGCAGTCCCCGGACAGGGAGGGCCGGGGAGCTGTTTTTT; CDR3aa: CASSPRTGRAGELFF
v_gene: TRBV6-5; j_gene: TRBJ1-3; d_gene: .; abundance: .; CDR3nt: TGTGCCAGCAGTCTACAGGGAGCTGGAAACACCATATATTTT; CDR3aa: CASSLQGAGNTIYF
v_gene: TRBV27; j_gene: TRBJ2-1; d_gene: .; abundance: few; CDR3nt: TGTGCCAGCAGGAATACAGGGGAGCAGTTCTTC; CDR3aa: CASRNTGEQFF
v_gene: TRBV7-9; j_gene: TRBJ2-1; d_gene: .; abundance: .; CDR3nt: TGTGCCAGCAACGAAGCGGGTGGGGGTGAGCAGTTCTTC; CDR3aa: CASNEAGGGEQFF
v_gene: TRBV15; j_gene: TRBJ1-5; d_gene: TRBD1; abundance: .; CDR3nt: TGTGCCACCAGCGGTCGACAGGGTCATATGCCCCAGCATTTT; CDR3aa: CATSGRQGHMPQHF
v_gene: TRBV28; j_gene: TRBJ2-7; d_gene: TRBD2; abundance: .; CDR3nt: TGTGCCAGCGCCGGGGGGACCTACGAGCAGTACTTC; CDR3aa: CASAGGTYEQYF
v_gene: TRBV11-3; j_gene: TRBJ2-7; d_gene: TRBD1; abundance: .; CDR3nt: TGTGCCAGCAGCTTAGGGCAGACAGGGACCTACGAGCAGTACTTC; CDR3aa: CASSLGQTGTYEQYF
v_gene: TRBV7-9; j_gene: TRBJ2-7; d_gene: TRBD1; abundance: .; CDR3nt: TGTGCCAGCAGCTCACAGGGGGGTAACTACGAGCAGTACTTC; CDR3aa: CASSSQGGNYEQYF
v_gene: TRBV25-1; j_gene: TRBJ2-1; d_gene: .; abundance: .; CDR3nt: TGTGCCAGCTCCGCTGGGGACAACTCCCATGAGCAGTTCTTC; CDR3aa: CASSAGDNSHEQFF
v_gene: TRBV9; j_gene: TRBJ1-1; d_gene: TRBD1; abundance: .; CDR3nt: TGTGCCAGCAGCGTAGTGGGACAGGGGGCTTTAGGTACTGAAGCTTTCTTT; CDR3aa: CASSVVGQGALGTEAFF
v_gene: TRBV7-9; j_gene: TRBJ1-4; d_gene: .; abundance: medium-sized; CDR3nt: TGTGCCAGCAGCCTGAGACGGACTAGAGGGGATGAAAAACTGTTTTTT; CDR3aa: CASSLRRTRGDEKLFF
v_gene: TRBV21-1; j_gene: TRBJ1-1; d_gene: .; abundance: .; CDR3nt: TGTGCCACCGCCGGAGGGGTCACTGAAGCTTTCTTT; CDR3aa: CATAGGVTEAFF
v_gene: TRBV6-5; j_gene: TRBJ1-6; d_gene: .; abundance: .; CDR3nt: TGTGCCAGCAGTTTATTCCCCTCCTATAATTCACCCCTCCACTTT; CDR3aa: CASSLFPSYNSPLHF
v_gene: TRBV7-2; j_gene: TRBJ2-3; d_gene: TRBD1; abundance: .; CDR3nt: TGTGCCAGCAGCCGGGACAGGGGAACAGATACGCAGTATTTT; CDR3aa: CASSRDRGTDTQYF
v_gene: TRBV5-5; j_gene: TRBJ2-1; d_gene: TRBD2; abundance: .; CDR3nt: TGTGCCAGCAGCGGGGGACTAGCTTTCTACAATGAGCAGTTCTTC; CDR3aa: CASSGGLAFYNEQFF
v_gene: TRBV19; j_gene: TRBJ2-7; d_gene: .; abundance: .; CDR3nt: TGTGCCAGTAGTCGGGGGATGGTTTCCTACGAGCAGTACTTC; CDR3aa: CASSRGMVSYEQYF
v_gene: TRBV7-2; j_gene: TRBJ1-5; d_gene: .; abundance: .; CDR3nt: TGTGCCAGCAGCCTCGCAGAAGGGGCCCAGCATTTT; CDR3aa: CASSLAEGAQHF
v_gene: TRBV28; j_gene: TRBJ1-5; d_gene: TRBD1; abundance: once; CDR3nt: TGTGCCAGCAGTTTAACCACAGGGGTCGATCAGCCCCAGCATTTT; CDR3aa: CASSLTTGVDQPQHF
v_gene: TRBV4-2; j_gene: TRBJ1-2; d_gene: .; abundance: .; CDR3nt: TGTGCCAGCAGCAGAGATCCGACAGCTCTTAACTATGGCTACACCTTC; CDR3aa: CASSRDPTALNYGYTF
v_gene: TRBV15; j_gene: TRBJ2-3; d_gene: TRBD2; abundance: .; CDR3nt: TGTGCCACCAGCAGAAAACGGCTAGCGGGAGGGATAAGCACAGATACGCAGTATTTT; CDR3aa: CATSRKRLAGGISTDTQYF
v_gene: TRBV28; j_gene: TRBJ2-3; d_gene: .; abundance: .; CDR3nt: TGTGCCAGCAGTTTACTGAGCGGAAGCACAGATACGCAGTATTTT; CDR3aa: CASSLLSGSTDTQYF
v_gene: TRBV21-1; j_gene: TRBJ2-3; d_gene: .; abundance: .; CDR3nt: TGTGCCAGCAGCTTTGGGGGGTATACGCAGTATTTT; CDR3aa: CASSFGGYTQYF
v_gene: TRBV10-3; j_gene: TRBJ2-3; d_gene: TRBD1; abundance: .; CDR3nt: TGTGCCATCAGTGACTGGCAGGGGGAAGATACGCAGTATTTT; CDR3aa: CAISDWQGEDTQYF
v_gene: TRBV29-1; j_gene: TRBJ2-7; d_gene: TRBD2; abundance: .; CDR3nt: TGCAGCGTTGCCCGGGGGGGAGCCTACGAGCAGTACTTC; CDR3aa: CSVARGGAYEQYF
v_gene: TRBV7-9; j_gene: TRBJ1-2; d_gene: TRBD1; abundance: .; CDR3nt: TGTGCCAGCAGCTTAAGAATGGGCTTAGACAGGGGCGCGCGTGGCTACACCTTC; CDR3aa: CASSLRMGLDRGARGYTF
v_gene: TRBV27; j_gene: TRBJ1-5; d_gene: TRBD1; abundance: .; CDR3nt: TGTGCCAGCAGCCCGGGACAGGGGTTTCAGCCCCAGCATTTT; CDR3aa: CASSPGQGFQPQHF
v_gene: TRBV9; j_gene: TRBJ2-3; d_gene: TRBD2; abundance: .; CDR3nt: TGTGCCAGCAGCGTAGACGGGAGGGACACAGATACGCAGTATTTT; CDR3aa: CASSVDGRDTDTQYF
v_gene: TRBV25-1; j_gene: TRBJ1-1; d_gene: .; abundance: .; CDR3nt: TGTGCCAGCAGTGATGACCGGAGATTAAACACTGAAGCTTTCTTT; CDR3aa: CASSDDRRLNTEAFF
v_gene: TRBV11-2; j_gene: TRBJ2-5; d_gene: .; abundance: .; CDR3nt: TGTGCCAGCAGCTTTATGGTGGGGCTCCAAGAGACCCAGTACTTC; CDR3aa: CASSFMVGLQETQYF
v_gene: TRBV5-1; j_gene: TRBJ2-3; d_gene: .; abundance: .; CDR3nt: TGCGCCAGCAGCTTCGGGGGTCGGGTAGATACGCAGTATTTT; CDR3aa: CASSFGGRVDTQYF
v_gene: TRBV7-9; j_gene: TRBJ2-4; d_gene: TRBD2; abundance: few; CDR3nt: TGTGCCAGCAGCTTAGGCCCGGGACTAGATGGGGAGAACATTCAGTACTTC; CDR3aa: CASSLGPGLDGENIQYF
v_gene: TRBV30; j_gene: TRBJ1-2; d_gene: TRBD1; abundance: .; CDR3nt: TGTGCCTGGAGTGTACTGGGACAGGGGGGGGACCCCTTTTATGGCTACACCTTC; CDR3aa: CAWSVLGQGGDPFYGYTF
v_gene: TRBV4-2; j_gene: TRBJ1-4; d_gene: .; abundance: .; CDR3nt: TGTGCCAGCAGCCACCCACAGGCTGAATCAACTAATGAAAAACTGTTTTTT; CDR3aa: CASSHPQAESTNEKLFF
v_gene: TRBV4-2; j_gene: TRBJ2-3; d_gene: .; abundance: few; CDR3nt: TGTGCCAGCAGCCAGCCGGGACTGATCACAGATACGCAGTATTTT; CDR3aa: CASSQPGLITDTQYF
v_gene: TRBV9; j_gene: TRBJ2-1; d_gene: TRBD1; abundance: .; CDR3nt: TGTGCCAGCAGCGTCCGGACAGGGTCTAAGAATGAGCAGTTCTTC; CDR3aa: CASSVRTGSKNEQFF
v_gene: TRBV29-1; j_gene: TRBJ2-3; d_gene: .; abundance: .; CDR3nt: TGCAGCGTTGCAGGGGCTAGCACAGATACGCAGTATTTT; CDR3aa: CSVAGASTDTQYF
v_gene: TRBV6-5; j_gene: TRBJ2-7; d_gene: .; abundance: .; CDR3nt: TGTGCCAGCAGTTACGACAGCAGCTCCTACGAGCAGTACTTC; CDR3aa: CASSYDSSSYEQYF